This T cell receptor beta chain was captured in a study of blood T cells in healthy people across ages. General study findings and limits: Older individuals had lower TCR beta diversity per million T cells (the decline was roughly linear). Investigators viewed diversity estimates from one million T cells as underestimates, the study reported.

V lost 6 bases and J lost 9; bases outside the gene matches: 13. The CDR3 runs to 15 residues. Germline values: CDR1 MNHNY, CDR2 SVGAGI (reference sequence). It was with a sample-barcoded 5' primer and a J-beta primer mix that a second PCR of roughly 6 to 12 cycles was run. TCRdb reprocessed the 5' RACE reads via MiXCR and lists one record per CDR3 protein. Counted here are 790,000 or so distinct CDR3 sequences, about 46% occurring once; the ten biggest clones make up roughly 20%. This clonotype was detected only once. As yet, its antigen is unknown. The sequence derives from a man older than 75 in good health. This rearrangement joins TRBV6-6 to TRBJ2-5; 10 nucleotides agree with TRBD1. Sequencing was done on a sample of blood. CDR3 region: CASSYRTGGLEAQYF. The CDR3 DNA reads TGTGCCAGCAGCTACAGGACAGGGGGTTTGGAGGCCCAGTACTTC.